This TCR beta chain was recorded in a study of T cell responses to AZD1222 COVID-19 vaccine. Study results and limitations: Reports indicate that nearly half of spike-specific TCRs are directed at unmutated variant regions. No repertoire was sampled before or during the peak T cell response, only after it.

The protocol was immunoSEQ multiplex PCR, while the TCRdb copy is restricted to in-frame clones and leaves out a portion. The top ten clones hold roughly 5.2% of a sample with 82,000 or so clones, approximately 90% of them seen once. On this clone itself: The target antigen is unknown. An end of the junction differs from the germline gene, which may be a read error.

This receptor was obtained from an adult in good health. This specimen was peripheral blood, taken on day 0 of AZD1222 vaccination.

Written as DNA, the CDR3 is TGTGCCAGCAGCTTAGGGGGGGACAGGAGACTGAGCCCGAACTTC. It codes for CASSLGGDRRLSPNF. This rearrangement joins TRBV5-4 to TRBJ2-7; TRBD1 is a possible D gene (8 bases). This CDR3 region has 15 residues. Germline assignment: CDR1 SGHNT and CDR2 YYREEE (reference sequence).